The 32 T cell receptor beta chains listed next were all sequenced from one sample in a study of blood T cell repertoires in COVID-19 (TCRdb year 2020). Preparation of the library involved the immunoSEQ multiplex PCR assay. Entries here come from immuneACCESS through TCRdb and include only in-frame sequences with V and J called. Some clones fail to appear in such tables; in the studies checked, an unresolved V gene covers under half of the shortfall, and the cause of the remainder is unknown. The sample table records 80,000 to 100,000 clones; roughly 80% of these occur just once. The biggest ten clones account for about 4% of the sample. Sample: peripheral blood. The receptor source for this set is a man between 60 and 75 years old with acute or convalescent COVID-19.

The chain links TRBV19 to TRBJ2-2, with TRBD2 identical over 7 bases. V shed 3 bases, J shed 5 bases, and the junction held 9 bases outside the gene matches. The CDR3 extends over 16 amino acids. Germline V gives CDR1 LNHDA, CDR2 SQIVND (reference sequence). For the CDR3, the DNA is TGTGCCAGTAGTATTGGGGGAGGGCCTAGGACCGGGGAGCTGTTTTTT. Translation: CASSIGGGPRTGELFF.

This clone was seen only once. V gene TRBV6-2 or TRBV6-3 combines with J gene TRBJ2-1; TRBD2 matches at 9 bases. The V gene's germline CDR1 is MNHEY and CDR2 SVGEGT. This CDR3 is built from 17 residues. The junction had 10 bases not matched to a gene; V was cut back by 6 bases and J by 1 base. CDR3 coding DNA: TGTGCCAGCAGCTCTTTACTAGCGGGTAGATCCTACAATGAGCAGTTCTTC. Residues: CASSSLLAGRSYNEQFF.

This clone was detected once. The chain joins TRBV5-1 to TRBJ2-3; 10 bases map to TRBD2. The CDR3 contains 16 residues. V lost 4 bases and J lost 2; bases outside the gene matches: 7. Germline V gives CDR1 SGHRS, CDR2 YFSETQ. CDR3 DNA sequence: TGCGCCAGCAGCCCCCAGACTAGCGGGTCCACAGATACGCAGTATTTT. Translating it yields CASSPQTSGSTDTQYF.

V usage is TRBV29-1 and J usage is TRBJ2-2; 16 bases agree with TRBD2. J gave up 1 base and V 6 bases, and 2 bases lay outside the gene matches. CDR1 and CDR2 from the germline V gene are SQVTM and ANQGSEA. The CDR3 consists of 16 residues. Here the CDR3 DNA reads TGCAGCGTGGGACTAGCGGGGGGGCGGAACACCGGGGAGCTGTTTTTT. Translated, it gives CSVGLAGGRNTGELFF.

The rearrangement uses TRBV5-1 and TRBJ1-2, with 7 bases identical to TRBD1. J lost 4 bases, V lost 4 bases, and 10 bases had no gene match. In germline, CDR1 is SGHRS, CDR2 YFSETQ. The CDR3 length is 15 residues. The CDR3 reads CASSAEGASSYGYTF. For the CDR3, the DNA is TGCGCCAGCAGCGCCGAGGGGGCGTCGAGCTATGGCTACACCTTC.

This clone has just a few counts. In DNA form, the CDR3 reads TGTGCCAGCAGCCCCCGCCAGGGGTCGAATTCACCCCTCCACTTT. Its translation is CASSPRQGSNSPLHF. The chain is built from TRBV5-6 and TRBJ1-6, with D perhaps TRBD1 (6 bases). Trimming pared 4 bases from V and 7 bases from J, leaving 15 bases between. Germline V CDR1 and CDR2: SGHDT, YYEEEE. The CDR3 has 15 amino acids.

This clone was observed once. The chain uses TRBV27 and TRBJ2-3, with TRBD2 matching over 14 bases. V lost 6 bases, J lost 3 bases, and 8 bases stayed unmatched. CDR1 is MNHEY and CDR2 is SMNVEV in the germline V gene (reference sequence). The CDR3 has 17 residues. The CDR3 sequence: CASRAGLAGVWTDTQYF. The CDR3 DNA sequence: TGTGCCAGCAGGGCGGGACTAGCGGGAGTCTGGACAGATACGCAGTATTTT.

The V gene is TRBV3-1 (or the pseudogene TRBV3-2), the J gene TRBJ1-4, with D tentatively TRBD1 (6 bases). Germline V gene sequence: CDR1 LGHDT, CDR2 YNNKEL (reference sequence). V shed 4 bases and J shed 8 bases, with 23 bases lying between them. The CDR3 sequence is 17 residues long. CDR3 coding DNA: TGTGCCAGCAGCCCTGGCTCAGGGGTTCAAGTTTGGGAAAAACTGTTTTTT. Residues: CASSPGSGVQVWEKLFF.

The chain recombines TRBV3-1 (or the pseudogene TRBV3-2) with TRBJ2-7; TRBD2 aligns across 10 bases. Germline lookup yields CDR1 LGHDT and CDR2 YNNKEL (reference sequence). Losses at the gene ends were 4 bases for V and 7 bases for J; bases not matched to a gene: 13. There are 16 residues in the CDR3. The CDR3 spells CASSLASGGGHLEQYF. The CDR3 DNA follows: TGTGCCAGCAGCCTCGCTAGCGGGGGAGGGCATTTGGAGCAGTACTTC.

This chain joins TRBV7-3 and TRBJ2-3; 12 bases align to TRBD2. Germline V lookup: CDR1 SGHTA, CDR2 FQGTGA. Losses at the gene ends were 3 bases for V and 3 bases for J; bases not matched to a gene: 4. This CDR3 has 16 amino acids. The CDR3 sequence: CASSLTSGRRTDTQYF. In DNA form, the CDR3 reads TGTGCCAGCAGCTTGACTAGCGGGAGAAGGACAGATACGCAGTATTTT.

The rearrangement joins TRBV11-3 to TRBJ2-7; 8 nucleotides line up with TRBD1. Germline V gene sequence: CDR1 SGHNT, CDR2 YENEEA. V lost 6 bases to trimming and J lost 3 bases; unmatched junction nucleotides: 13. The CDR3 runs 16 residues. This CDR3 is CASSSGQGTSLYEQYF. Here the CDR3 DNA reads TGTGCCAGCAGTTCAGGACAGGGAACTAGTCTCTACGAGCAGTACTTC.

This sequence joins TRBV6-4 and TRBJ2-1, with TRBD2 identical over 10 bases. CDR1 is MRHNA and CDR2 is SNTAGT in the germline V gene. This CDR3 is built from 16 residues. Trimming cost V 0 bases and J 7 bases; bases outside gene matches: 6. The CDR3, as DNA: TGTGCCAGCAGTGACTCACTAGCGGGGAGAAGGAATGAGCAGTTCTTC. It translates to CASSDSLAGRRNEQFF.

The CDR3 DNA is TGTGCCAGCAGCTTATGGGACAGGGGGTTTTTGAACACTGAAGCTTTCTTT. This sequence encodes CASSLWDRGFLNTEAFF. The V call is TRBV7-2, the J call TRBJ1-1, with 11 bases identical to TRBD1. Germline trimming cut 2 bases from V and 0 bases from J; bases unmatched to any gene: 5. CDR3 size: 17 residues. Germline CDR1 reads SGHTA; CDR2 reads FQGNSA.

This clone was detected once. The chain is built from TRBV9 and TRBJ2-3, with a possible D match to TRBD2 (6 bases). V was pared by 7 bases and J by 5 bases, with 20 bases between. The CDR3 runs to 15 residues. The V gene's germline CDR1 is SGDLS and CDR2 YYNGEE. In DNA form, the CDR3 reads TGTGCCAGCGATCCTGGACTATCGAGAGGAGATACGCAGTATTTT. Translated: CASDPGLSRGDTQYF.

By proportion, this clone is medium-sized. The rearrangement uses TRBV7-8 and TRBJ1-2, with TRBD1 as a possible D gene (6 bases). CDR1 and CDR2 (germline): SGHVS, FQNEAQ. CDR3 length: 14 amino acids. Trimming took 2 bases from V and 6 from J, leaving 13 bases between them. The CDR3 sequence: CASSLLPGVDGYTF. For the CDR3, the DNA is TGTGCCAGCAGCTTACTACCAGGGGTGGATGGCTACACCTTC.

V gene TRBV6-2 or TRBV6-3 combines with J gene TRBJ2-1; TRBD2 matches 10 bases. V was clipped by 0 bases and J by 9 bases; unmatched bases: 5. The CDR3 has 15 amino acids. Germline CDR1 is MNHEY and CDR2 is SVGEGT. CDR3 DNA sequence: TGTGCCAGCAGTTACTCAGCTAGCGGGGGAGGTGAGCAGTTCTTC. It specifies CASSYSASGGGEQFF.

V and J are TRBV20-1 and TRBJ1-6, with 7 bases fitting TRBD1. Germline V gives CDR1 DFQATT, CDR2 SNEGSKA (reference sequence). This CDR3 is 13 amino acids long. Trimming cost V 3 bases and J 7 bases; bases outside gene matches: 3. The chain's CDR3 is CSASPTGNSPLHF. Written as DNA, the CDR3 is TGCAGTGCTAGTCCGACAGGGAATTCACCCCTCCACTTT.

The CDR3 nucleotides read TGTGCCACCAGTGACCTGAATCAGCCCCAGCATTTT. This encodes CATSDLNQPQHF. The chain combines TRBV24-1 with TRBJ1-5; unclear D gene. The CDR3 extends over 12 amino acids. Trimming cost V 4 bases and J 4 bases, with 4 bases left between them. CDR1 is KGHDR, CDR2 SFDVKD, per germline.

The chain is built from TRBV6-2 or TRBV6-3 and TRBJ1-5, with a weak D call TRBD1 (6 bases). The CDR3 extends over 15 amino acids. CDR1 MNHEY and CDR2 SVGEGT come from the germline V gene. The V gene lost 3 bases and the J gene lost 0 bases, with 9 bases spanning the gap. CDR3 amino acids: CASSYRTDSNQPQHF. In DNA form, the CDR3 reads TGTGCCAGCAGTTATAGGACAGATAGCAATCAGCCCCAGCATTTT.

The CDR3 sequence is CASSFDGGSSYEQYF. The CDR3 region has the DNA TGCGCCAGCAGCTTCGACGGGGGGTCCTCCTACGAGCAGTACTTC. The chain links TRBV5-1 to TRBJ2-7; TRBD2 aligns across 7 bases. Per germline, CDR1 SGHRS and CDR2 YFSETQ. The CDR3 totals 15 residues. V lost 2 bases, J lost 0 bases, and 5 bases stayed unmatched.

J is TRBJ1-5 and V is TRBV6-5; TRBD1 aligns across 7 bases. Germline V gives CDR1 MNHEY, CDR2 SVGAGI. This CDR3 spans 15 amino acids. The V segment lost 6 bases and the J segment 2 bases; nucleotides outside the gene matches: 7. The CDR3, as DNA: TGTGCCAGCAGCAGAGGGGGCCTGGGCAATCAGCCCCAGCATTTT. It codes for CASSRGGLGNQPQHF.

The genes are TRBV6-5 and TRBJ2-7, with D tentatively TRBD1 (6 bases). Germline loops: CDR1 MNHEY, CDR2 SVGAGI. V was cut by 4 bases and J by 2 bases, with 15 bases left in between. There are 15 residues in the CDR3. Here the CDR3 reads CASSWGAGQPYEQYF. The CDR3 DNA sequence: TGTGCCAGCAGTTGGGGTGCCGGACAGCCCTACGAGCAGTACTTC.

The chain combines TRBV3-1 (or the pseudogene TRBV3-2) with TRBJ1-4; 8 nucleotides line up with TRBD1. Looked up from germline, CDR1 is LGHDT and CDR2 is YNNKEL (reference sequence). The CDR3 is 16 amino acids. The V gene end was trimmed by 3 bases and the J gene end by 4 bases; junction bases not matched to a gene: 7. CDR3 DNA sequence: TGTGCCAGCAGCCAGGGTAGACAGGGGTTTAATGAAAAACTGTTTTTT. Translation gives CASSQGRQGFNEKLFF.

The chain uses TRBV5-5 and TRBJ2-2, with 14 bases matching TRBD2. With V trimmed by 1 base and J by 3 bases, 8 bases remained unmatched. Germline V gene data show CDR1 as SGHKS and CDR2 as YYEKEE (reference sequence). The CDR3 has 19 residues. In DNA form, the CDR3 reads TGTGCCAGCAGCTTGAGATCTGGGACTAGCGGGAGATACACCGGGGAGCTGTTTTTT. Amino acids: CASSLRSGTSGRYTGELFF. The full variable domain, with the rest looked up from reference TRBV5-5 and TRBJ2-2, is DAGVTQSPTHLIKTRGQQVTLRCSPISGHKSVSWYQQVLGQGPQFIFQYYEKEERGRGNFPDRFSARQFPNYSSELNVNALLLGDSALYLCASSLRSGTSGRYTGELFFGEGSRLTVL.

This clone was counted a few times. The CDR3 protein is CASSFTGGADGYTF. The CDR3 bases are TGTGCCAGTAGTTTCACAGGGGGCGCTGATGGCTACACCTTC. The genes are TRBV19 and TRBJ1-2; TRBD1 aligns across 9 bases. The CDR3 is 14 residues long. Germline V gene lookup returns CDR1 LNHDA and CDR2 SQIVND (reference sequence). The junction had 7 bases not matched to a gene; V was cut back by 5 bases and J by 6 bases. The full variable domain, its missing parts supplied by reference TRBV19 and TRBJ1-2, is DGGITQSPKYLFRKEGQNVTLSCEQNLNHDAMYWYRQDPGQGLRLIYYSQIVNDFQKGDIAEGYSVSREKKESFPLTVTSAQKNPTAFYLCASSFTGGADGYTFGSGTRLTVV.

The genes are TRBV7-6 and TRBJ2-1; TRBD2 matches 7 bases. CDR1 and CDR2 from the germline V gene are SGHVS and FNYEAQ. The CDR3 consists of 16 residues. The V and J ends lost 4 bases and 0 bases, in that order; junction bases with no gene match: 6. The CDR3 here is CASSYFPGGSYNEQFF. CDR3 nucleotide sequence: TGTGCCAGCAGCTATTTTCCGGGGGGCTCCTACAATGAGCAGTTCTTC.

With respect to this clone: This same CDR3 is encoded by further DNA sequences in the sample. The rearrangement joins TRBV3-1 (or the pseudogene TRBV3-2) to TRBJ1-2; no firm D call. The CDR3 length is 13 residues. CDR1 LGHDT and CDR2 YNNKEL come from the germline V gene (reference sequence). V lost 4 bases and J lost 7, with 13 bases in between. The CDR3 spells CASSRGLSVGYTF. For the CDR3, the DNA is TGTGCCAGCAGCCGAGGACTTTCGGTTGGCTACACCTTC.

The count of this clone is one. CDR3 coding DNA: TGTGCCAGCAGTTTAGGGGGCGTTAGCGCACGGTATGGCTACACCTTC. It yields the protein CASSLGGVSARYGYTF. The genes are TRBV28 and TRBJ1-2, with D perhaps matching TRBD1 (6 bases). The V end was cut by 2 bases, the J end by 5 bases, with 18 bases between. Germline V lookup: CDR1 MDHEN, CDR2 SYDVKM. This CDR3 spans 16 amino acids.

This clone was seen only once. The chain is built from TRBV11-2 and TRBJ2-1, with 9 bases identical to TRBD1. The CDR3 is 15 residues long. The germline CDR1 and CDR2 sequences are SGHAT and FQNNGV. Losses at the gene ends were 4 bases for V and 6 bases for J; bases not matched to a gene: 7. CDR3 nucleotides: TGTGCCAGCAGCTCCACGCTGACAGGGGGCAATGAGCAGTTCTTC. Translation: CASSSTLTGGNEQFF.

J is TRBJ1-3 and V is TRBV7-2; no reliable D call. The length of the CDR3 is 15 residues. Trimming shortened V by 1 base and J by 4 bases, and 11 bases separated the two germline ends. Looked up from germline, CDR1 is SGHTA and CDR2 is FQGNSA. In DNA, the CDR3 is TGTGCCAGCAGCTTAGATCACGTGGCAGGAAACACCATATATTTT. Translating it yields CASSLDHVAGNTIYF. Together with reference TRBV7-2 and TRBJ1-3, the CDR3 gives the full variable domain: GAGVSQSPSNKVTEKGKDVELRCDPISGHTALYWYRQSLGQGLEFLIYFQGNSAPDKSGLPSDRFSAERTGGSVSTLTIQRTQQEDSAVYLCASSLDHVAGNTIYFGEGSWLTVV.

This clone was counted a few times. The chain's CDR3 is CASTYLRVDRVNQQPQHF. The CDR3 region has the DNA TGTGCCAGCACGTATCTCCGGGTCGACAGGGTAAACCAACAGCCCCAGCATTTT. The V call is TRBV19, the J call TRBJ1-5; 7 nucleotides align to TRBD1. This CDR3 has 18 residues. The germline V gene has CDR1 LNHDA and CDR2 SQIVND (reference sequence). V shed 9 bases and J 7 bases; nucleotides not matched to a gene: 24.

V gene TRBV28 combines with J gene TRBJ1-1; 7 nucleotides line up with TRBD1. Germline V gives CDR1 MDHEN, CDR2 SYDVKM. Trimming at V came to 10 bases and at J to 0 bases, leaving 14 bases not matched to a gene. The CDR3 runs 16 residues. The CDR3 is CAIKGPGQSMNTEAFF. The DNA of the CDR3 is TGTGCCATCAAAGGACCGGGACAGTCGATGAACACTGAAGCTTTCTTT.